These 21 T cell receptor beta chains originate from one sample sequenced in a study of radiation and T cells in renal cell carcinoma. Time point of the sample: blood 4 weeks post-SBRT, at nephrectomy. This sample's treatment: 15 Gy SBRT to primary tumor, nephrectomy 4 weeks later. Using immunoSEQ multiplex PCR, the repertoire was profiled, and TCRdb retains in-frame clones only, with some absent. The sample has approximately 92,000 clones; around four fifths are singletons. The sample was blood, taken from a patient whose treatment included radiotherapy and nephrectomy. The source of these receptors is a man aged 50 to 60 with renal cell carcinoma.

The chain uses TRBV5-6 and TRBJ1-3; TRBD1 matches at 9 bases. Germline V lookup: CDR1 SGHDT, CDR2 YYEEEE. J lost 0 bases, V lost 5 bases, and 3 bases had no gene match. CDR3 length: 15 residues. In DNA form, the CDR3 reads TGTGCCAGCAGGGACAGGGGATTCTCTGGAAACACCATATATTTT. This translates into CASRDRGFSGNTIYF.

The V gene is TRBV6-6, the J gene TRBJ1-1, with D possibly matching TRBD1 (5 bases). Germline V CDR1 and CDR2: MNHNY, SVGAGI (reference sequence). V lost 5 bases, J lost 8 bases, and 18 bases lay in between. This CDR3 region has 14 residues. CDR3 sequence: CASSLLGRAAEAFF. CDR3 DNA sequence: TGTGCCAGCAGTCTCCTGGGCAGGGCTGCCGAAGCTTTCTTT.

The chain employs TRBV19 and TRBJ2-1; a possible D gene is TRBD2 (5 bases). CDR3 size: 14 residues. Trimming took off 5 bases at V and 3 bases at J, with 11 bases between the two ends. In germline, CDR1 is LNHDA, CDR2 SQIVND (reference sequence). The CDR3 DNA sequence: TGTGCCAGTAGTCCGGGATCTAGCTACAATGAGCAGTTCTTC. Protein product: CASSPGSSYNEQFF.

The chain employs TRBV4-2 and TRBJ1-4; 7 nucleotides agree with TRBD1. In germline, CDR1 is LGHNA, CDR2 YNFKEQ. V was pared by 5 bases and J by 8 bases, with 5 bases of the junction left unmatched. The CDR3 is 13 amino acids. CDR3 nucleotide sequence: TGTGCCAGCAGCTTGGCACAGGGGGAAAAACTGTTTTTT. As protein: CASSLAQGEKLFF.

The CDR3 sequence: CASSTYGAGSPLHF. The DNA for the CDR3 is TGTGCCAGTAGTACTTACGGGGCCGGCTCACCCCTCCACTTT. This chain joins TRBV19 and TRBJ1-6, with TRBD1 as a possible D gene (5 bases). CDR1 LNHDA and CDR2 SQIVND come from the germline V gene (reference sequence). The CDR3 has 14 amino acids. Deletions cut 4 bases from V and 10 bases from J, with 14 bases between. The variable domain in full, with the rest retrieved from reference TRBV19 and TRBJ1-6, is DGGITQSPKYLFRKEGQNVTLSCEQNLNHDAMYWYRQDPGQGLRLIYYSQIVNDFQKGDIAEGYSVSREKKESFPLTVTSAQKNPTAFYLCASSTYGAGSPLHFGNGTRLTVT.

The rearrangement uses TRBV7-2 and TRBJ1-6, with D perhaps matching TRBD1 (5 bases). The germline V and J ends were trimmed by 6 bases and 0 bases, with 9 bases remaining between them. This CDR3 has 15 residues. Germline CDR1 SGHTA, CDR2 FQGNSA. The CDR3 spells CASSSGNSYNSPLHF. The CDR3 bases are TGTGCCAGCAGTTCAGGGAACTCCTATAATTCACCCCTCCACTTT.

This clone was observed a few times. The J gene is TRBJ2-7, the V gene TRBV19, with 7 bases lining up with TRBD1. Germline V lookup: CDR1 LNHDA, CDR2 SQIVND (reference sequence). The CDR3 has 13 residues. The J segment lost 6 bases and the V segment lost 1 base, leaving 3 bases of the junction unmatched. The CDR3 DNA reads TGTGCCAGTAGTATAGGCGCAGGGGGCGAGCAGTACTTC. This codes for CASSIGAGGEQYF. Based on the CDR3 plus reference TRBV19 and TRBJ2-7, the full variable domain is DGGITQSPKYLFRKEGQNVTLSCEQNLNHDAMYWYRQDPGQGLRLIYYSQIVNDFQKGDIAEGYSVSREKKESFPLTVTSAQKNPTAFYLCASSIGAGGEQYFGPGTRLTVT.

The CDR3 DNA follows: TGTGCCAGCAGTTACGAGGGACTTCTTGACAATGAGCAGTTCTTC. Translating gives CASSYEGLLDNEQFF. The chain carries TRBV6-5 and TRBJ2-1; perhaps TRBD2 as D (6 bases). The germline V gene has CDR1 MNHEY and CDR2 SVGAGI. The CDR3 is 15 residues long. V was pared by 2 bases and J by 5 bases, with 13 bases between.

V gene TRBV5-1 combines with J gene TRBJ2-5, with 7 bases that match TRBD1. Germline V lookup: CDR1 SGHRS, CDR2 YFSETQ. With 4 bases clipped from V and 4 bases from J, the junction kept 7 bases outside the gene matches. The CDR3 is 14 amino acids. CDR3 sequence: CASSPGGTAETQYF. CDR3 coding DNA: TGCGCCAGCAGCCCAGGGGGAACAGCAGAGACCCAGTACTTC.

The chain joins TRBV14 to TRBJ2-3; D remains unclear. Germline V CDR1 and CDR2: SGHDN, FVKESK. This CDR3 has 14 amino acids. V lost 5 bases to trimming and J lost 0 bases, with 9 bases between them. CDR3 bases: TGTGCCAGCAGCAGGCTAAGGAGCACAGATACGCAGTATTTT. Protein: CASSRLRSTDTQYF.

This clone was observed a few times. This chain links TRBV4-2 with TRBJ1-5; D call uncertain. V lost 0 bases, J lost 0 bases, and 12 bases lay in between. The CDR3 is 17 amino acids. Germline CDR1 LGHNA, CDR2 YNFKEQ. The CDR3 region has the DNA TGTGCCAGCAGCCAAGAAGCCACGGCATATAGCAATCAGCCCCAGCATTTT. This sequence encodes CASSQEATAYSNQPQHF.

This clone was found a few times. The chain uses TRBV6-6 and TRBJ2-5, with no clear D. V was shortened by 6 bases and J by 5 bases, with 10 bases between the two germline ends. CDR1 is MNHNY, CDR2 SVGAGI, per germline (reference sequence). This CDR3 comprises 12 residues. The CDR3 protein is CASRSGLETQYF. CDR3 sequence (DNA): TGTGCCAGCAGGAGTGGGCTGGAGACCCAGTACTTC.

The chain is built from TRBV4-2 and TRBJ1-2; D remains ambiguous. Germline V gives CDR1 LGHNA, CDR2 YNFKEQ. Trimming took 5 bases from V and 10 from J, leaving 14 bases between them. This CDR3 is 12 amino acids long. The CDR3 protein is CASSAHKLTYTF. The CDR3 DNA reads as TGTGCCAGCAGCGCTCATAAACTTACCTACACCTTC.

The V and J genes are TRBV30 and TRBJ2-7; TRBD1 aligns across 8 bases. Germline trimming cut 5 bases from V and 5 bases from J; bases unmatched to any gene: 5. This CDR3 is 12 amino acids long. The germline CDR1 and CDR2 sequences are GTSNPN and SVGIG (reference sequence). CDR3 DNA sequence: TGTGCCTGGGGACAGGGTGGTGACGAGCAGTACTTC. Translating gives CAWGQGGDEQYF.

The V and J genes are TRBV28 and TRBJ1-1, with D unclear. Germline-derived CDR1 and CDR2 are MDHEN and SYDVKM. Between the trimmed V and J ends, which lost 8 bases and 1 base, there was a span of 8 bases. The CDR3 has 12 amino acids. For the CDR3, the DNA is TGTGCCAGCGTCTCGGCGAACACTGAAGCTTTCTTT. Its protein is CASVSANTEAFF.

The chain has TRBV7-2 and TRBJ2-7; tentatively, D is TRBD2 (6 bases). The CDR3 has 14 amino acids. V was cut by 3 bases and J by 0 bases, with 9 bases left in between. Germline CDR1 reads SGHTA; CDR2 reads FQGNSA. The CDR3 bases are TGTGCCAGCAGCTTTAGGCGGGACTCCTACGAGCAGTACTTC. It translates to CASSFRRDSYEQYF.

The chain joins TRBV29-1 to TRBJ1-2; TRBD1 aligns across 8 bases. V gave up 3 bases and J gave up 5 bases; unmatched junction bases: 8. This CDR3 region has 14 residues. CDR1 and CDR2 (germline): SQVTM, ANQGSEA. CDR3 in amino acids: CSVDLEGQAYGYTF. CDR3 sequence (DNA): TGCAGCGTTGACCTAGAGGGACAGGCGTATGGCTACACCTTC.

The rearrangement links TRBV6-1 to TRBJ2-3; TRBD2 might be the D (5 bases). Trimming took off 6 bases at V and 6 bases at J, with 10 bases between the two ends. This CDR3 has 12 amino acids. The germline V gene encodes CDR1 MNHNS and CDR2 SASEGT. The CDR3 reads CASRRGSDTQYF. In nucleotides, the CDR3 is TGTGCCAGCAGAAGAGGGTCGGATACGCAGTATTTT.

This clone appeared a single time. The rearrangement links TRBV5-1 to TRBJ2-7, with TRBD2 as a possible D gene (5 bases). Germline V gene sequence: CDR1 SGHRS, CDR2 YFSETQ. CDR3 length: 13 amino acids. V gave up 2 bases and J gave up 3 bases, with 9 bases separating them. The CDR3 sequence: CASSLPGYYEQYF. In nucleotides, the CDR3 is TGCGCCAGCAGCTTACCGGGATACTACGAGCAGTACTTC.

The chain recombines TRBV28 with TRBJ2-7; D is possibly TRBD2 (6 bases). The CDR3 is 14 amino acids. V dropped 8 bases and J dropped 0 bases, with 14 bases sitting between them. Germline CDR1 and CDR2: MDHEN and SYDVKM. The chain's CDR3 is CASSRAGHSYEQYF. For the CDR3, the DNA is TGTGCCAGCTCTAGGGCGGGGCACTCCTACGAGCAGTACTTC.

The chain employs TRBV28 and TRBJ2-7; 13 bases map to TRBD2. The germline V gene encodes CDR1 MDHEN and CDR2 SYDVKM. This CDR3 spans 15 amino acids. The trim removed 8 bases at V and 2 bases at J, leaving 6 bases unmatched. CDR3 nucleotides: TGTGCCAGCCAGGCAACTAGCGGGGGGGCCTACGAGCAGTACTTC. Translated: CASQATSGGAYEQYF.